This T cell receptor beta chain comes out of a study of a mutant IDH1 vaccine in newly diagnosed glioma. Study-wide background: Males made up roughly 62% and females about 40% of treated patients, whose mean age was around 41 years. Patients previously underwent radiotherapy, temozolomide, or both, and most underwent both.

Whole-study findings and limits: Altogether, about 95% of patients exhibited vaccine-induced immune responses.

Repertoires were generated with immunoSEQ multiplex PCR, while TCRdb's copy carries only in-frame clones and drops some. The repertoire holds 42,000 or so clones, with about 83% as singletons. Sample time point: week 35, safety follow-up. Vaccinated patients received 300 ug of mutant IDH1 20-mer peptide per dose, with topical imiquimod. CDR1 and CDR2 (germline): MNHEY, SMNVEV (reference sequence). With 6 bases removed from V and 7 bases from J, the gap between germline ends came to 13 bases. The CDR3 has 13 residues. Comments on this clone: Its antigen is undetermined.

This chain connects TRBV27 to TRBJ1-5; maybe TRBD1 (5 bases). The sample here was PBMCs, taken from a glioma patient whose treatment included an IDH1 peptide vaccine. This TCR derives from a woman aged 45-65 years with glioma. CDR3: CASSLRVSQPQHF. DNA for the CDR3: TGTGCCAGCAGCCTCAGGGTTAGCCAGCCCCAGCATTTT.